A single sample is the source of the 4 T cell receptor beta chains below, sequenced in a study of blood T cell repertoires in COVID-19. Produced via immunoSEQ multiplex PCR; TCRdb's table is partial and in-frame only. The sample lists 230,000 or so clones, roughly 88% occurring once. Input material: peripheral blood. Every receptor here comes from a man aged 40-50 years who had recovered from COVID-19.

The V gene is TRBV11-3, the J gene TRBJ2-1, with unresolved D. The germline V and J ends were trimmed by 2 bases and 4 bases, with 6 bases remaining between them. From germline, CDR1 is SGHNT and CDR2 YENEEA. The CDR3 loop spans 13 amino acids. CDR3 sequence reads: CASSLNRYNEQFF. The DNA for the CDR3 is TGTGCCAGCAGCTTAAACCGGTACAATGAGCAGTTCTTC.

The CDR3 nucleotides read TGTGCCAGCAGCGCGCCCCGCGGCCATGGGACTAGCGGGAGAGACTACAATGAGCAGTTCTTC. Protein sequence: CASSAPRGHGTSGRDYNEQFF. V is TRBV21-1 and J is TRBJ2-1; TRBD2, as called in the table, went unchecked against the DNA. TRBV21-1 counts as a pseudogene. This CDR3 comprises 21 residues.

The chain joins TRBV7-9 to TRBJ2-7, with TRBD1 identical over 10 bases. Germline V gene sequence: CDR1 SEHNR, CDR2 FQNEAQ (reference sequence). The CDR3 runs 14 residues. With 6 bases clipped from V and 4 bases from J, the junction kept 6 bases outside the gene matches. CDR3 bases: TGTGCCAGCAGTTCGACAGGGGGCTCGTACGAGCAGTACTTC. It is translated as CASSSTGGSYEQYF.

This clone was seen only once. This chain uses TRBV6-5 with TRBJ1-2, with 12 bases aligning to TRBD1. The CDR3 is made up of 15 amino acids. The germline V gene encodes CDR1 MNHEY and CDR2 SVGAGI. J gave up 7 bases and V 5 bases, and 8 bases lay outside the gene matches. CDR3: CASSTRDRGRGGYTF. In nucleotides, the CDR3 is TGTGCCAGCAGTACTCGGGACAGGGGGCGCGGTGGCTACACCTTC.